This record looks at one T cell receptor (beta chain) sequence and its context. Sequenced by immunoSEQ multiplex PCR; TCRdb stores in-frame clones only, minus some. Here the sample spans around 69,000 clones, 84% being singletons. The record originates from a study of T cell responses to AZD1222 COVID-19 vaccine. Between the trimmed V and J ends, which lost 3 bases and 3 bases, there was a span of 17 bases. The CDR3 is 16 residues long. Per the germline V gene, CDR1 is SGDLS and CDR2 is YYNGEE. The sequencing used peripheral blood, collected on day 0 of AZD1222 vaccination. V usage is TRBV9 and J usage is TRBJ2-3; perhaps TRBD2 as D (7 bases). The source is an adult in good health. In nucleotides, the CDR3 is TGTGCCAGCAGCGCGGACCCCGGGGGGCGTACAGATACGCAGTATTTT. It encodes CASSADPGGRTDTQYF.